What follows are 26 T cell receptor beta chains derived from one specimen sequenced in a study of CD8 T cells in Susac syndrome. A quantity of about 0.45 to 1 ug RNA underwent reverse transcription using random hexamers. Via MiXCR, TCRdb re-called the immunoSEQ multiplex PCR reads, giving one row per CDR3 protein. Seen here are 250,000 to 300,000 distinct CDR3 sequences, 65% to 90% observed once, and the top ten hold roughly 0.21%. The specimen was CD8+ T cells from PBMCs. These receptors were collected from a human donor with multiple sclerosis.

The table lists this clonotype with a few counts. The CDR3, as DNA: TGTGCCAGCAGCTTGGATCGGGGGGGACCGTACAATGAGCAGTTCTTC. Translating it yields CASSLDRGGPYNEQFF. This chain connects TRBV5-4 to TRBJ2-1; 8 positions agree with TRBD2. V gave up 0 bases and J gave up 4 bases; unmatched junction bases: 6. The germline CDR1 and CDR2 sequences are SGHNT and YYREEE (reference sequence). The CDR3 runs to 16 residues.

V is TRBV3-1 and J is TRBJ2-4, with a weak D call TRBD2 (6 bases). Germline V lookup: CDR1 LGHDT, CDR2 YNNKEL (reference sequence). The CDR3 spans 17 residues. V was shortened by 0 bases and J by 7 bases, with 19 bases between the two germline ends. CDR3 sequence: CASSQDLEGLARNIQYF. The CDR3 bases are TGTGCCAGCAGCCAAGATCTTGAGGGTCTAGCGAGGAACATTCAGTACTTC. The full variable domain, completed using reference TRBV3-1 and TRBJ2-4, is DTAVSQTPKYLVTQMGNDKSIKCEQNLGHDTMYWYKQDSKKFLKIMFSYNNKELIINETVPNRFSPKSPDKAHLNLHINSLELGDSAVYFCASSQDLEGLARNIQYFGAGTRLSVL.

The rearrangement links TRBV28 to TRBJ2-3, with a weak D call TRBD2 (6 bases). CDR3 length: 15 residues. Germline V lookup: CDR1 MDHEN, CDR2 SYDVKM. V dropped 6 bases and J dropped 6 bases, with 19 bases sitting between them. The CDR3 protein is CASSLKSGPWDTQYF. The CDR3 DNA reads as TGTGCCAGCAGCCTTAAGAGCGGGCCCTGGGATACGCAGTATTTT.

The chain carries TRBV23-1 and TRBJ2-3, with D tentatively TRBD2 (5 bases). TRBV23-1 is filed as an ORF, its function uncertain. V dropped 4 bases and J dropped 6 bases, with 20 bases sitting between them. The CDR3 is 16 amino acids. CDR3 region: CASSPCYEGSEDTQYF. The CDR3 nucleotides read TGCGCCAGCAGTCCCTGCTACGAGGGATCGGAGGATACGCAGTATTTT.

The J gene is TRBJ1-3, the V gene TRBV28; D not resolved. Trimming shortened V by 6 bases and J by 2 bases, and 8 bases separated the two germline ends. CDR1 and CDR2 from the germline V gene are MDHEN and SYDVKM. The CDR3 runs to 13 residues. This CDR3 reads CASRVFTGNTIYF. In nucleotides, the CDR3 is TGTGCCAGCAGGGTTTTCACTGGAAACACCATATATTTT.

The chain recombines TRBV28 with TRBJ2-1, with D hard to call. The CDR3 consists of 12 residues. CDR1 and CDR2 from the germline V gene are MDHEN and SYDVKM. V was clipped by 6 bases and J by 6 bases, with 9 bases between them. The CDR3 is CASRRGSNEQFF. The DNA of the CDR3 is TGTGCCAGCAGACGCGGTAGCAATGAGCAGTTCTTC.

CDR3 coding DNA: TGTGCCAGCAGCTCAACGGGGTGGCAGAGGGCATTAGATACGCAGTATTTT. Residues: CASSSTGWQRALDTQYF. This rearrangement joins TRBV13 to TRBJ2-3, with a weak D call TRBD2 (5 bases). The germline CDR1 and CDR2 sequences are PRHDT and FYEKMQ (reference sequence). V lost 4 bases and J lost 5, with 22 bases in between. This CDR3 contains 17 residues.

The V gene is TRBV7-9, the J gene TRBJ1-2, with a weak D call TRBD1 (5 bases). Trimming cost V 2 bases and J 6 bases, with 13 bases left between them. The CDR3 is 14 residues long. Germline V gene sequence: CDR1 SEHNR, CDR2 FQNEAQ (reference sequence). CDR3 DNA sequence: TGTGCCAGCAGCTTACCCAGGGTGGACCATGGCTACACCTTC. Its protein product is CASSLPRVDHGYTF.

This clonotype was recorded once. The V and J genes are TRBV20-1 and TRBJ2-1; D not resolved. CDR1 and CDR2 (germline): DFQATT, SNEGSKA (reference sequence). The CDR3 is 11 amino acids. Between the trimmed V and J ends, which lost 6 bases and 5 bases, there was a span of 8 bases. The chain's CDR3 is CSATPHNEQFF. DNA of the CDR3: TGCAGTGCCACCCCCCACAATGAGCAGTTCTTC.

The V gene is TRBV20-1, the J gene TRBJ1-2; 8 bases agree with TRBD1. CDR1 is DFQATT and CDR2 is SNEGSKA in the germline V gene (reference sequence). There are 14 residues in the CDR3. V shed 2 bases and J 4 bases; nucleotides not matched to a gene: 6. The CDR3 DNA is TGCAGTGCTAGACAACAGGGGGAGGTCTATGGCTACACCTTC. Protein sequence: CSARQQGEVYGYTF.

The V gene is TRBV28, the J gene TRBJ2-7, with no clear D. Trimming shortened V by 3 bases and J by 3 bases, and 9 bases separated the two germline ends. Germline V gene sequence: CDR1 MDHEN, CDR2 SYDVKM. The CDR3 spans 13 residues. The CDR3 here is CASSFADYYEQYF. For the CDR3, the DNA is TGTGCCAGCAGTTTTGCGGATTACTACGAGCAGTACTTC.

The rearrangement uses TRBV4-3 and TRBJ2-7, with TRBD1 matching over 7 bases. The CDR3 runs 16 residues. Unmatched junction bases numbered 9, after V lost 0 bases and J lost 4 bases. Per the germline V gene, CDR1 is LGHNA and CDR2 is YSLEER. CDR3 sequence: CASSQEGQPFPYEQYF. The CDR3 DNA follows: TGCGCCAGCAGCCAAGAGGGACAGCCTTTCCCTTACGAGCAGTACTTC.

This chain joins TRBV7-9 and TRBJ2-5, with a tentative D call TRBD1 (6 bases). Germline V gives CDR1 SEHNR, CDR2 FQNEAQ (reference sequence). This CDR3 region has 13 residues. V was cut by 5 bases and J by 5 bases, with 12 bases left in between. CDR3 sequence (DNA): TGTGCCAGCAGCCACAGGGACGGGGAGACCCAGTACTTC. It is translated as CASSHRDGETQYF.

This chain joins TRBV4-3 and TRBJ2-4; possibly TRBD1 for D (5 bases). The germline V and J ends were trimmed by 0 bases and 5 bases, with 11 bases remaining between them. Germline assignment: CDR1 LGHNA and CDR2 YSLEER. The CDR3 length is 15 residues. The CDR3 here is CASSQDSGNQNIQYF. In nucleotides, the CDR3 is TGCGCCAGCAGCCAAGACTCAGGGAATCAAAACATTCAGTACTTC.

This chain joins TRBV2 and TRBJ2-5; TRBD2 aligns across 7 bases. Germline-derived CDR1 and CDR2 are SNHLY and FYNNEI. The CDR3 loop spans 13 amino acids. The DNA for the CDR3 is TGTCTGGGGGGGAGGCGTTCAAAAGAGACCCAGTACTTC. Its translation: CLGGRRSKETQYF.

The chain couples TRBV7-8 to TRBJ1-1; 7 bases map to TRBD1. V gave up 4 bases and J gave up 6 bases; unmatched junction bases: 11. The CDR3 length is 15 residues. Germline lookup yields CDR1 SGHVS and CDR2 FQNEAQ. The CDR3 reads CASSYGQAGLSEAFF. The CDR3 nucleotides are TGTGCCAGCAGCTACGGACAGGCAGGACTCTCTGAAGCTTTCTTT.

This sequence joins TRBV4-3 and TRBJ1-1; D gene ambiguous. V lost 0 bases and J lost 1, with 9 bases in between. Looked up from germline, CDR1 is LGHNA and CDR2 is YSLEER. This CDR3 contains 15 residues. CDR3 coding DNA: TGCGCCAGCAGCCAAGAACTTAAGGGGAACACTGAAGCTTTCTTT. Translation gives CASSQELKGNTEAFF.

This clonotype was seen a single time. This chain joins TRBV25-1 and TRBJ2-1, with a tentative D call TRBD2 (6 bases). Trimming removed 8 bases from V and 4 bases from J, with 18 bases in between. The CDR3 is 15 amino acids. From germline, CDR1 is MGHDK and CDR2 SYGVNS. CDR3 region: CASGVADPFYNEQFF. The DNA of the CDR3 is TGTGCCAGCGGAGTAGCGGACCCTTTTTACAATGAGCAGTTCTTC.

The chain has TRBV25-1 and TRBJ1-1; TRBD1 matches at 9 bases. The V and J ends lost 1 base and 4 bases, in that order; junction bases with no gene match: 4. Germline assignment: CDR1 MGHDK and CDR2 SYGVNS. There are 15 residues in the CDR3. For the CDR3, the DNA is TGTGCCAGCAGTGAATTAAGGACAGGGGCCACTGAAGCTTTCTTT. It is translated as CASSELRTGATEAFF. The whole variable domain, filled in from reference TRBV25-1 and TRBJ1-1, reads EADIYQTPRYLVIGTGKKITLECSQTMGHDKMYWYQQDPGMELHLIHYSYGVNSTEKGDLSSESTVSRIRTEHFPLTLESARPSHTSQYLCASSELRTGATEAFFGQGTRLTVV.

This rearrangement joins TRBV12-3 or TRBV12-4 to TRBJ1-1; no firm D call. This CDR3 comprises 14 residues. The germline V and J ends were trimmed by 7 bases and 0 bases, with 12 bases remaining between them. Here the CDR3 DNA reads TGTGCCAGCACCCAAGGCGGAGTGAACACTGAAGCTTTCTTT. As protein: CASTQGGVNTEAFF.

The gene calls are TRBV5-1 and TRBJ2-1; 9 bases fit TRBD2. The V segment lost 4 bases and the J segment 6 bases; nucleotides outside the gene matches: 11. Germline V lookup: CDR1 SGHRS, CDR2 YFSETQ. The CDR3 loop spans 16 amino acids. The CDR3, as DNA: TGCGCCAGCAGCAGTAGCGGGAGCCTGGGATCCAATGAGCAGTTCTTC. This codes for CASSSSGSLGSNEQFF.

The chain combines TRBV6-5 with TRBJ2-1, with TRBD2 matching 12 bases. The junction had 7 bases not matched to a gene; V was cut back by 0 bases and J by 4 bases. CDR1 and CDR2 (germline): MNHEY, SVGAGI. CDR3 length equals 18 residues. CDR3 nucleotides: TGTGCCAGCAGTTACTCCCGGTCCGGACTAGCGGGATACAATGAGCAGTTCTTC. It codes for CASSYSRSGLAGYNEQFF.

This clonotype has more than one count but fewer than ten. V is TRBV4-1 and J is TRBJ2-3; maybe TRBD2 (6 bases). CDR1 and CDR2 from the germline V gene are MGHRA and YSYEKL. V lost 0 bases, J lost 10 bases, and 17 bases lay in between. There are 15 residues in the CDR3. CDR3 sequence: CASSQDSTFPGAQYF. In DNA form, the CDR3 reads TGCGCCAGCAGCCAAGATTCCACCTTTCCGGGAGCGCAGTATTTT.

The J gene is TRBJ2-2, the V gene TRBV4-1; perhaps TRBD1 as D (5 bases). Germline V gene sequence: CDR1 MGHRA, CDR2 YSYEKL. The V gene lost 2 bases and the J gene lost 5 bases, with 12 bases spanning the gap. This CDR3 spans 15 amino acids. CDR3 in amino acids: CASSQMPRVTGELFF. The CDR3, as DNA: TGCGCCAGCAGCCAAATGCCCAGGGTTACCGGGGAGCTGTTTTTT.

This chain joins TRBV20-1 and TRBJ2-1, with 10 bases fitting TRBD2. This CDR3 contains 14 residues. The trim removed 3 bases at V and 7 bases at J, leaving 6 bases unmatched. Germline V gives CDR1 DFQATT, CDR2 SNEGSKA (reference sequence). The CDR3 reads CSASPSGSNNEQFF. As DNA, the CDR3 is TGCAGTGCTAGTCCTAGCGGGAGTAATAATGAGCAGTTCTTC.

The V and J genes are TRBV11-2 and TRBJ1-1; D unresolved. Trimming stripped 2 bases from V and 2 bases from J, with 6 bases between. This CDR3 is built from 13 residues. Germline V CDR1 and CDR2: SGHAT, FQNNGV. The CDR3 DNA is TGTGCCAGCAGCTTAATGTCAAACACTGAAGCTTTCTTT. Translating gives CASSLMSNTEAFF.